These T cell receptor beta chains were read from a single sample in a study of blood T cell repertoires in COVID-19. Assay used: immunoSEQ multiplex PCR; TCRdb lists only in-frame clones, some missing. The data contain some 130,000 clones, around 80% of them seen just once; the ten biggest clones take up roughly 1.8%. Sequencing used peripheral blood. The receptor source for this set is a man between 65 and 85 years old with acute or convalescent COVID-19. CDR3s include the opening cysteine and the closing phenylalanine or tryptophan. The D gene is left open where the match is weak. Not every row has a clone size; where given, it reads once, few, many or a size class.

d_gene: NA
j_gene: TRBJ1-1
abundance: NA
v_gene: TRBV29-1
CDR3aa: CRVGGVGTEAFF
CDR3nt: TGCAGAGTCGGGGGGGTAGGAACTGAAGCTTTCTTT

d_gene: NA
j_gene: TRBJ2-7
abundance: NA
v_gene: TRBV3-1/TRBV3-2
CDR3aa: CASSQGGLSGFSYEQYF
CDR3nt: TGTGCCAGCAGCCAAGGCGGACTCTCCGGGTTCTCCTACGAGCAGTACTTC

d_gene: NA
j_gene: TRBJ2-7
abundance: few
v_gene: TRBV9
CDR3aa: CASSARRDFQEQYF
CDR3nt: TGTGCCAGCAGCGCGCGCCGGGACTTTCAAGAGCAGTACTTC

d_gene: TRBD1
j_gene: TRBJ2-7
abundance: NA
v_gene: TRBV5-1
CDR3aa: CASSLDPGGSLEQYF
CDR3nt: TGCGCCAGCAGCTTGGATCCAGGGGGCTCACTCGAGCAGTACTTC

d_gene: TRBD1
j_gene: TRBJ1-6
abundance: NA
v_gene: TRBV7-4
CDR3aa: CASSLGQGDNSPLHF
CDR3nt: TGTGCCAGCAGCTTAGGACAGGGGGATAATTCACCCCTCCACTTT

d_gene: NA
j_gene: TRBJ1-1
abundance: once
v_gene: TRBV6-6
CDR3aa: CASRNRDEAFF
CDR3nt: TGTGCCAGCAGAAACAGGGATGAAGCTTTCTTT

d_gene: NA
j_gene: TRBJ1-6
abundance: NA
v_gene: TRBV28
CDR3aa: CASSLGGSSYNSPLHF
CDR3nt: TGTGCCAGCAGTTTAGGGGGGAGCTCCTATAATTCACCCCTCCACTTT

d_gene: NA
j_gene: TRBJ1-3
abundance: NA
v_gene: TRBV28
CDR3aa: CASSLGGAGNTIYF
CDR3nt: TGTGCCAGCAGTTTAGGGGGGGCTGGAAACACCATATATTTT

d_gene: NA
j_gene: TRBJ1-4
abundance: NA
v_gene: TRBV3-1/TRBV3-2
CDR3aa: CASSQVSGINEKLFF
CDR3nt: TGTGCCAGCAGCCAAGTGAGCGGTATAAATGAAAAACTGTTTTTT

d_gene: TRBD2
j_gene: TRBJ2-1
abundance: NA
v_gene: TRBV7-3
CDR3aa: CASSSLSAGNNEQFF
CDR3nt: TGTGCCAGCAGCTCCTTATCAGCGGGGAACAATGAGCAGTTCTTC

d_gene: NA
j_gene: TRBJ1-6
abundance: many
v_gene: TRBV6-1
CDR3aa: CASSEVGGSSYNSPLHF
CDR3nt: TGTGCCAGCAGTGAAGTCGGCGGTAGCTCCTATAATTCACCCCTCCACTTT

d_gene: TRBD1
j_gene: TRBJ2-2
abundance: NA
v_gene: TRBV19
CDR3aa: CASSTNRGRTGELFF
CDR3nt: TGTGCCAGTAGTACCAACAGGGGGCGAACCGGGGAGCTGTTTTTT

d_gene: NA
j_gene: TRBJ1-2
abundance: once
v_gene: TRBV4-2
CDR3aa: CASSQELGGGGSGYTF
CDR3nt: TGTGCCAGCAGCCAAGAATTAGGGGGAGGGGGATCTGGCTACACCTTC

d_gene: TRBD2
j_gene: TRBJ2-5
abundance: few
v_gene: TRBV5-6
CDR3aa: CASSLPFSGDQETQYF
CDR3nt: TGTGCCAGCAGCTTACCATTCAGCGGGGACCAAGAGACCCAGTACTTC

d_gene: TRBD1
j_gene: TRBJ1-6
abundance: NA
v_gene: TRBV2
CDR3aa: CASSARGYNSPLHF
CDR3nt: TGTGCCAGCAGTGCCAGGGGGTATAATTCACCCCTCCACTTT

d_gene: NA
j_gene: TRBJ1-1
abundance: NA
v_gene: TRBV2
CDR3aa: CASSARGRTLNTEAFF
CDR3nt: TGTGCCAGCAGTGCTCGGGGGAGAACTTTGAACACTGAAGCTTTCTTT

d_gene: TRBD1
j_gene: TRBJ2-4
abundance: NA
v_gene: TRBV28
CDR3aa: CASSLTGQGENIQYF
CDR3nt: TGTGCCAGCAGCTTAACGGGACAGGGGGAAAACATTCAGTACTTC

d_gene: NA
j_gene: TRBJ2-7
abundance: NA
v_gene: TRBV11-2
CDR3aa: CASSLHYSYEQYF
CDR3nt: TGTGCCAGCAGCTTACACTACTCCTACGAGCAGTACTTC

d_gene: NA
j_gene: TRBJ1-1
abundance: few
v_gene: TRBV28
CDR3aa: CASSSVPGKIGTEAFF
CDR3nt: TGTGCCAGCAGTTCGGTCCCAGGCAAAATTGGCACTGAAGCTTTCTTT

d_gene: TRBD2
j_gene: TRBJ2-5
abundance: NA
v_gene: TRBV18
CDR3aa: CASSTAGRAVQETQYF
CDR3nt: TGTGCCAGCTCAACCGCGGGGAGGGCGGTACAAGAGACCCAGTACTTC

d_gene: TRBD1
j_gene: TRBJ2-5
abundance: NA
v_gene: TRBV15
CDR3aa: CATSKARVNRGRKQETQYF
CDR3nt: TGTGCCACCAGCAAGGCGAGGGTTAACAGGGGGCGAAAACAAGAGACCCAGTACTTC

d_gene: NA
j_gene: TRBJ1-1
abundance: few
v_gene: TRBV28
CDR3aa: CASSFLFQNPASNTEAFF
CDR3nt: TGTGCCAGCAGTTTTCTCTTTCAGAACCCCGCTTCGAACACTGAAGCTTTCTTT

d_gene: NA
j_gene: TRBJ1-1
abundance: NA
v_gene: TRBV2
CDR3aa: CASELTVSNTEAFF
CDR3nt: TGTGCCAGTGAATTGACAGTATCGAACACTGAAGCTTTCTTT